These 20 T cell receptor beta chains were sequenced from one sample in a study of blood T cell repertoires in COVID-19. Produced via immunoSEQ multiplex PCR; TCRdb's table is partial and in-frame only. The profile shows around 300,000 clones, around four fifths of them singletons. The sample consisted of peripheral blood. These TCRs come from a man aged 25-45 years with active or convalescent COVID-19.

This clone has a single count. The chain employs TRBV11-2 and TRBJ2-7, with TRBD1 as a possible D gene (6 bases). Per germline, CDR1 SGHAT and CDR2 FQNNGV. The ends were cut back, 5 bases at V and 0 bases at J, with 14 bases in the middle. The CDR3 is 15 amino acids. The CDR3 here is CASSPDSLSSYEQYF. CDR3 DNA sequence: TGTGCCAGCAGCCCGGACAGCTTGAGCTCCTACGAGCAGTACTTC. Drawing the rest from reference TRBV11-2 and TRBJ2-7, the complete variable domain is EAGVAQSPRYKIIEKRQSVAFWCNPISGHATLYWYQQILGQGPKLLIQFQNNGVVDDSQLPKDRFSAERLKGVDSTLKIQPAKLEDSAVYLCASSPDSLSSYEQYFGPGTRLTVT.

This chain uses TRBV2 with TRBJ1-3, with D unresolved. Germline-derived CDR1 and CDR2 are SNHLY and FYNNEI. This CDR3 has 16 amino acids. Trimming removed 6 bases at V and 0 bases at J, with 15 bases between. The chain's CDR3 is CASRIGEGGSGNTIYF. In DNA, the CDR3 is TGTGCCAGCAGGATCGGGGAAGGAGGCTCTGGAAACACCATATATTTT.

This clone has just one count. CDR3 amino acids: CASSSTVRRGMNTEAFF. In DNA, the CDR3 is TGTGCCAGCAGTTCGACAGTCAGAAGGGGAATGAACACTGAAGCTTTCTTT. The chain joins TRBV28 to TRBJ1-1; D perhaps matches TRBD1 (5 bases). Germline V CDR1 and CDR2: MDHEN, SYDVKM. Trimming took 4 bases from V and 0 from J, leaving 18 bases between them. The CDR3 is 17 residues long.

This chain links TRBV2 with TRBJ2-5; possibly TRBD1 for D (5 bases). Trimming removed 8 bases from V and 5 bases from J, with 15 bases in between. CDR3 length: 13 residues. CDR1 SNHLY and CDR2 FYNNEI come from the germline V gene. The DNA for the CDR3 is TGTGCCAGCCACACTACGTACAGGGAGACCCAGTACTTC. Protein product: CASHTTYRETQYF.

As concerns this clone: An end of the junction differs from the germline gene, which may be a read error. The rearrangement uses TRBV7-2 and TRBJ2-1; D unresolved. Germline assignment: CDR1 SGHTA and CDR2 FQGNSA. The CDR3 runs 16 residues. CDR3 bases: TGTGCCAGCAGCCTCCACGACCTAAGCTCCTACAGTGAGCAGTTCTTC. Translated: CASSLHDLSSYSEQFF.

CDR3 region: CASSTPLGGGYTF. As DNA, the CDR3 is TGTGCCAGCAGTACTCCCCTAGGGGGTGGCTACACCTTC. This sequence joins TRBV27 and TRBJ1-2; perhaps TRBD1 as D (6 bases). This CDR3 is 13 amino acids long. Germline V lookup: CDR1 MNHEY, CDR2 SMNVEV (reference sequence). Trimming took off 5 bases at V and 7 bases at J, with 14 bases between the two ends.

V usage is TRBV10-3 and J usage is TRBJ2-1; tentatively, D is TRBD2 (5 bases). The CDR3 length is 15 residues. V lost 0 bases and J lost 5, with 11 bases in between. Germline V gives CDR1 ENHRY, CDR2 SYGVKD. The CDR3 loop is CAISESRGRNNEQFF. The CDR3 nucleotides read TGTGCCATCAGTGAGTCGCGAGGGAGAAACAATGAGCAGTTCTTC.

CDR3 coding DNA: TGCAGCGTTGGGGCTAGCGGGAGACGACAAGAGACCCAGTACTTC. Its translation: CSVGASGRRQETQYF. V and J are TRBV29-1 and TRBJ2-5; 10 bases align to TRBD2. The CDR3 contains 15 residues. V lost 4 bases to trimming and J lost 2 bases; unmatched junction nucleotides: 7. Germline lookup yields CDR1 SQVTM and CDR2 ANQGSEA.

The CDR3 sequence: CASSLEGTGVNTEAFF. DNA for the CDR3: TGTGCCAGCAGTTTAGAAGGGACAGGGGTGAACACTGAAGCTTTCTTT. The chain employs TRBV27 and TRBJ1-1; TRBD1 agrees at 10 bases. The germline V gene encodes CDR1 MNHEY and CDR2 SMNVEV (reference sequence). Losses at the gene ends were 2 bases for V and 0 bases for J; bases not matched to a gene: 3. The CDR3 consists of 16 residues.

The chain combines TRBV7-8 with TRBJ1-2; D may be TRBD1 (5 bases). The length of the CDR3 is 16 residues. CDR1 is SGHVS, CDR2 FQNEAQ, per germline. V lost 2 bases and J lost 2, with 15 bases in between. CDR3: CASSLSLETVNYGYTF. The CDR3 nucleotides read TGTGCCAGCAGCTTAAGTCTTGAGACAGTGAACTATGGCTACACCTTC.

This clone was counted a single time. This chain joins TRBV5-8 and TRBJ2-5, with TRBD2 identical over 9 bases. Trimming removed 10 bases from V and 5 bases from J; junction bases left unmatched: 30. The length of the CDR3 is 20 residues. The V gene's germline CDR1 is SGHTS and CDR2 YDEGEE. The CDR3 is CAPSGPLRGPSGRSGETQYF. Written as DNA, the CDR3 is TGTGCCCCGTCAGGTCCTCTTAGGGGACCCAGCGGGAGGAGCGGGGAGACCCAGTACTTC.

This clone has just a few counts. J is TRBJ2-1 and V is TRBV28; perhaps TRBD2 as D (8 bases). Per germline, CDR1 MDHEN and CDR2 SYDVKM. The CDR3 is 14 residues long. V dropped 5 bases and J dropped 7 bases, with 15 bases sitting between them. DNA of the CDR3: TGTGCCAGCAGTCTAGGGGGCGGGAGGAATGAGCAGTTCTTC. This translates into CASSLGGGRNEQFF.

The genes are TRBV29-1 and TRBJ2-7; 8 nucleotides agree with TRBD1. Trimming took 7 bases from V and 0 from J; bases not matched to a gene: 8. CDR1 and CDR2 (germline): SQVTM, ANQGSEA. The CDR3 sequence is 14 residues long. The CDR3 sequence: CSALGQGASYEQYF. The CDR3 region has the DNA TGCAGCGCACTCGGACAGGGAGCCTCCTACGAGCAGTACTTC.

The V gene is TRBV5-1, the J gene TRBJ2-5; 14 bases align to TRBD2. The CDR3 contains 16 residues. V lost 3 bases and J lost 8; bases outside the gene matches: 9. CDR1 SGHRS and CDR2 YFSETQ come from the germline V gene. CDR3 nucleotides: TGCGCCAGCAGCTCCGGACTAGCGGGGGGCCTGGTTACCCAGTACTTC. Translating it yields CASSSGLAGGLVTQYF.

The chain joins TRBV6-2 or TRBV6-3 to TRBJ2-1; possible D gene TRBD2, 6 bases. The CDR3 spans 16 residues. V was clipped by 4 bases and J by 3 bases, with 16 bases between them. CDR1 and CDR2 from the germline V gene are MNHEY and SVGEGT. CDR3 nucleotide sequence: TGTGCCAGCAGTTCTATAGCGGAACTACTCTACAATGAGCAGTTCTTC. This sequence encodes CASSSIAELLYNEQFF.

CDR3 region: CASSGRGLATDEQFF. CDR3 DNA sequence: TGTGCCAGCAGCGGGAGGGGACTAGCGACGGACGAGCAGTTCTTC. This chain connects TRBV9 to TRBJ2-1; 10 bases are shared with TRBD2. With 3 bases clipped from V and 10 bases from J, the junction kept 10 bases outside the gene matches. The germline V gene encodes CDR1 SGDLS and CDR2 YYNGEE. This CDR3 is built from 15 residues.

V usage is TRBV4-2 and J usage is TRBJ2-5, with 9 bases identical to TRBD2. Germline loops: CDR1 LGHNA, CDR2 YNFKEQ. This CDR3 spans 17 amino acids. J was trimmed by 4 bases and V by 0 bases; bases with no gene match: 9. Here the CDR3 reads CASSQDLAGEEGETQYF. Written as DNA, the CDR3 is TGTGCCAGCAGCCAAGACTTAGCGGGGGAGGAGGGAGAGACCCAGTACTTC.

The rearrangement links TRBV4-1 to TRBJ2-3; TRBD2 aligns across 8 bases. Germline loops: CDR1 MGHRA, CDR2 YSYEKL. V shed 2 bases and J 6 bases; nucleotides not matched to a gene: 7. CDR3 length equals 15 residues. This CDR3 is CASSQKALAGDTQYF. In DNA, the CDR3 is TGCGCCAGCAGCCAAAAAGCCCTAGCGGGCGATACGCAGTATTTT.

The chain carries TRBV6-5 and TRBJ2-7; D might be TRBD1 (5 bases). The germline V gene encodes CDR1 MNHEY and CDR2 SVGAGI. Trimming took off 0 bases at V and 7 bases at J, with 10 bases between the two ends. The CDR3 is 13 amino acids. CDR3 protein: CASSYSVGQEQYF. The CDR3 DNA reads as TGTGCCAGCAGTTACTCAGTAGGACAAGAGCAGTACTTC.

This chain joins TRBV6-5 and TRBJ1-2; 7 bases map to TRBD1. The ends lost 4 bases at V and 1 base at J; junction bases unmatched: 9. This CDR3 is built from 16 residues. In germline, CDR1 is MNHEY, CDR2 SVGAGI. The CDR3 spells CASSSPGQARNYGYTF. DNA of the CDR3: TGTGCCAGCAGTTCCCCTGGACAGGCCCGTAACTATGGCTACACCTTC.